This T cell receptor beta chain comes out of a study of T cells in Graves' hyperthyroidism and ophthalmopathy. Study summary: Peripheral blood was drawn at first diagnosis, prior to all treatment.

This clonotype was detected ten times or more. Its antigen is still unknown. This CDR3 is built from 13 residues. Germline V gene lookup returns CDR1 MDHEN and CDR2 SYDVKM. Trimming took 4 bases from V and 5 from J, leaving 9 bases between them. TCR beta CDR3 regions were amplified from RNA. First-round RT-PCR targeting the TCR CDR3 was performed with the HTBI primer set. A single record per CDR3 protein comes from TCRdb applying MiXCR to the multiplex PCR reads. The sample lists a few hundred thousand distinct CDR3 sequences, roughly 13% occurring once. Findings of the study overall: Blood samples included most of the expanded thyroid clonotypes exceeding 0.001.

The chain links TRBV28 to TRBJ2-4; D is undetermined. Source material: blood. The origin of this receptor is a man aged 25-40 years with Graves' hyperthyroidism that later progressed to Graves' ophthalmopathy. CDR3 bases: TGTGCCAGCAGTTCCGTCCCAGAAAACATTCAGTACTTC. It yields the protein CASSSVPENIQYF.